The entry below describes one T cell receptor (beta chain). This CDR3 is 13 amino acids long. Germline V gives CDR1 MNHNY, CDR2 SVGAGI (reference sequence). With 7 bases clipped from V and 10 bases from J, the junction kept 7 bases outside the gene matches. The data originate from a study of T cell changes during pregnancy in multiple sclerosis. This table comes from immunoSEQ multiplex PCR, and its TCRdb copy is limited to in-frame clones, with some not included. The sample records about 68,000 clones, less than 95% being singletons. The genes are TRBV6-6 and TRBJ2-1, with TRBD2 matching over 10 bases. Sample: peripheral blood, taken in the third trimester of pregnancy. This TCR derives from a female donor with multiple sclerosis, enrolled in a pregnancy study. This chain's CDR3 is CASNLAGAREQFF. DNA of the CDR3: TGTGCCAGCAACCTAGCGGGAGCAAGGGAGCAGTTCTTC.